The source of this T cell receptor (beta chain) is a study of blood T cell repertoires in COVID-19. At the level of the study: The analysed material was cDNA or gDNA that came from T cells, B-cell-depleted T cells, or PBMCs.

The authors' processing: Nucleated cell counts were estimated from reference gene primer amplification. TCRdb's table, derived via immunoSEQ multiplex PCR, lists solely in-frame clones and lacks some. V and J calls and clone size are copied from that table; D and trimming were computed from the DNA. The profile shows more than 300,000 clones, 90% to 95% of them singletons. The CDR3 runs to 15 residues. With 5 bases clipped from V and 4 bases from J, the junction kept 10 bases outside the gene matches. The germline gives CDR1 SGHAT, CDR2 FQNNGV. Individuals aged about 18 to 100 years were recruited from roughly 22 US areas. The study recruited exposed participants who had met a COVID-19 case within 2 weeks before entry.

The V call is TRBV11-2, the J call TRBJ1-2, with 7 bases matching TRBD1. Material for sequencing was PBMCs or T cells enriched from blood (not recorded which). This receptor was identified in a middle-aged woman who had been exposed to COVID-19. CDR3 amino acids: CASSLRGLGPYGYTF. CDR3 DNA sequence: TGTGCCAGCAGCCTAAGGGGGCTCGGGCCCTATGGCTACACCTTC. Together with reference TRBV11-2 and TRBJ1-2, the CDR3 gives the full variable domain: EAGVAQSPRYKIIEKRQSVAFWCNPISGHATLYWYQQILGQGPKLLIQFQNNGVVDDSQLPKDRFSAERLKGVDSTLKIQPAKLEDSAVYLCASSLRGLGPYGYTFGSGTRLTVV.